This T cell receptor beta chain was obtained from a study of T cells in Graves' hyperthyroidism and ophthalmopathy. Study details: Peripheral blood was obtained at initial diagnosis, preceding any treatment. Study results and caveats: From stable hyperthyroidism, ophthalmopathy was set apart by a 13 V-J model. Most thyroid clonotypes with frequency above 0.001 were detected in blood.

Amplification yielded TCR beta CDR3 regions, with RNA transcripts as the source. Initially, a first-round RT-PCR of the TCR CDR3 employed the HTBI primer set. TCRdb fed the multiplex PCR reads into MiXCR, producing one record per CDR3 protein. The profile shows about 610,000 distinct CDR3 sequences, 14% to 15% of them singletons. The PBMCs were sourced from fresh peripheral blood (about 9.7 ml). This CDR3 contains 15 residues. The germline CDR1 and CDR2 sequences are SGHTA and FQGNSA. V lost 0 bases and J lost 4, with 13 bases in between. This clonotype appeared many times. Its matching antigen is unknown.

The clonotype comes from a woman aged 40 to 55 with Graves' ophthalmopathy. This sequence joins TRBV7-2 and TRBJ2-7; the D is unclear. The sequencing input was blood. The CDR3 DNA is TGTGCCAGCAGCTTAGCCCCGGGTCTTAGGTACGAGCAGTACTTC. Translation: CASSLAPGLRYEQYF.